The 15 T cell receptor beta chains given below trace back to one sample, sequenced in a study of cytomegalovirus exposure and HLA in healthy donors. TCRdb keeps only in-frame clones here, not all; method: immunoSEQ multiplex PCR. The sample holds some 240,000 clones, 75% to 90% seen once. The sequenced sample consisted of PBMCs. All receptors come from a young woman in good health and CMV-seronegative.

The chain couples TRBV28 to TRBJ1-5; D is ambiguous. CDR1 is MDHEN, CDR2 SYDVKM, per germline. The CDR3 is 14 amino acids. Deletions cut 6 bases from V and 2 bases from J, with 11 bases between. This chain's CDR3 is CASRFEGGNQPQHF. The CDR3 nucleotides are TGTGCCAGCAGATTCGAAGGTGGCAATCAGCCCCAGCATTTT.

The rearrangement links TRBV7-8 to TRBJ1-1, with D possibly matching TRBD1 (6 bases). Germline CDR1 SGHVS, CDR2 FQNEAQ. Trimming took off 5 bases at V and 4 bases at J, with 20 bases between the two ends. This CDR3 spans 16 amino acids. The CDR3 region has the DNA TGTGCCAGCAGCCAACAGGGTATGACGTGGGGCACTGAAGCTTTCTTT. Translation: CASSQQGMTWGTEAFF.

This chain links TRBV7-2 with TRBJ2-4; weak D call: TRBD1 (7 bases). The CDR3 has 13 amino acids. The V end was cut by 7 bases, the J end by 7 bases, with 14 bases between. In germline, CDR1 is SGHTA, CDR2 FQGNSA. CDR3: CASTPGGRNIQYF. The CDR3 DNA follows: TGTGCCAGCACTCCAGGGGGGCGGAACATTCAGTACTTC.

This clone came up once. The rearrangement links TRBV27 to TRBJ2-1; 8 nucleotides line up with TRBD2. Per the germline V gene, CDR1 is MNHEY and CDR2 is SMNVEV (reference sequence). Trimming removed 3 bases from V and 7 bases from J; junction bases left unmatched: 8. This CDR3 comprises 15 residues. Here the CDR3 reads CASSFPGTRQNEQFF. DNA of the CDR3: TGTGCCAGCAGTTTTCCCGGGACTAGACAGAATGAGCAGTTCTTC.

The V gene is TRBV6-4, the J gene TRBJ2-5; 12 bases agree with TRBD2. Germline V gene data show CDR1 as MRHNA and CDR2 as SNTAGT. This CDR3 region has 15 residues. V dropped 4 bases and J dropped 3; count of bases not matched to a gene: 3. CDR3 sequence (DNA): TGTGCCAGCAGTGCTAGCGGGGGGGCAGAAGAGACCCAGTACTTC. Its protein product is CASSASGGAEETQYF.

The chain uses TRBV2 and TRBJ2-7; 11 nucleotides line up with TRBD2. The CDR3 has 16 amino acids. V lost 3 bases and J lost 0; bases outside the gene matches: 4. CDR1 is SNHLY, CDR2 FYNNEI, per germline. The CDR3 region has the DNA TGTGCCAGCAGTGATGAGGGACTAGCGGCCTCCTACGAGCAGTACTTC. Translating it yields CASSDEGLAASYEQYF. Variable domain in full (rest from reference TRBV2 and TRBJ2-7): EPEVTQTPSHQVTQMGQEVILRCVPISNHLYFYWYRQILGQKVEFLVSFYNNEISEKSEIFDDQFSVERPDGSNFTLKIRSTKLEDSAMYFCASSDEGLAASYEQYFGPGTRLTVT.

Points on this clone: This same CDR3 is encoded by further DNA sequences in the sample. V gene TRBV5-1 combines with J gene TRBJ1-1; the D is unclear. V lost 2 bases and J 1 base, leaving 6 bases between the germline ends. The germline gives CDR1 SGHRS, CDR2 YFSETQ. The CDR3 totals 13 residues. The CDR3 DNA reads as TGCGCCAGCAGCTTAGCAGGGAACACTGAAGCTTTCTTT. It specifies CASSLAGNTEAFF.

The V gene is TRBV30, the J gene TRBJ1-4; D possibly corresponds to TRBD1 (5 bases). This CDR3 region has 13 residues. Trimming removed 7 bases from V and 3 bases from J, with 12 bases in between. CDR1 is GTSNPN, CDR2 SVGIG, per germline (reference sequence). CDR3 loop: CAYEGRANEKLFF. The CDR3 DNA is TGTGCCTACGAGGGACGGGCTAATGAAAAACTGTTTTTT.

The chain carries TRBV30 and TRBJ2-7; D might be TRBD2 (6 bases). The germline V and J ends were trimmed by 0 bases and 1 base, with 10 bases remaining between them. The CDR3 is 14 amino acids. Looked up from germline, CDR1 is GTSNPN and CDR2 is SVGIG (reference sequence). CDR3 coding DNA: TGTGCCTGGAGTGTACATGGGGGGTCCTACGAGCAGTACTTC. Its translation: CAWSVHGGSYEQYF.

This clone was seen a few times. The CDR3 DNA reads as TGTGCCTGGAATGACAGGGTTGTCTCTGGCTACACCTTC. Translated: CAWNDRVVSGYTF. This sequence joins TRBV30 and TRBJ1-2; 7 bases match TRBD1. With V trimmed by 4 bases and J by 7 bases, 9 bases remained unmatched. The germline V gene has CDR1 GTSNPN and CDR2 SVGIG (reference sequence). The length of the CDR3 is 13 residues. The whole variable domain, remainder taken from reference TRBV30 and TRBJ1-2, is SQTIHQWPATLVQPVGSPLSLECTVEGTSNPNLYWYRQAAGRGLQLLFYSVGIGQISSEVPQNLSASRPQDRQFILSSKKLLLSDSGFYLCAWNDRVVSGYTFGSGTRLTVV.

The chain employs TRBV2 and TRBJ1-2, with D possibly matching TRBD1 (5 bases). The CDR3 contains 16 residues. CDR1 and CDR2 (germline): SNHLY, FYNNEI. The germline V and J ends were trimmed by 2 bases and 8 bases, with 21 bases remaining between them. CDR3 region: CASSETLMSGTMGYTF. The CDR3 DNA reads as TGTGCCAGCAGTGAAACCCTAATGAGTGGGACGATGGGCTACACCTTC.

Comments on this clone: One end of the junction fails to match germline, which may point to a read error. The rearrangement uses TRBV6-5 and TRBJ1-2; D remains ambiguous. The CDR3 is made up of 15 amino acids. Germline CDR1 MNHEY, CDR2 SVGAGI. This chain's CDR3 is CASSYSGGTKYGYTF. The CDR3 region has the DNA TGTGCCAGCAGTTACTCGGGTGGCACTAAGTATGGCTACACCTTC.

About this clone: Different DNA sequences within this sample yield the same CDR3. This chain uses TRBV5-6 with TRBJ1-1; D might be TRBD1 (6 bases). Germline CDR1 reads SGHDT; CDR2 reads YYEEEE. The CDR3 is 13 amino acids. The germline V and J ends were trimmed by 4 bases and 2 bases, with 9 bases remaining between them. Here the CDR3 reads CASSGQLNTEAFF. The CDR3 DNA reads TGTGCCAGCAGCGGACAGCTAAACACTGAAGCTTTCTTT.

The V gene is TRBV6-5, the J gene TRBJ2-1, with 7 bases that match TRBD2. Germline CDR1 is MNHEY and CDR2 is SVGAGI. With V trimmed by 8 bases and J by 4 bases, 5 bases remained unmatched. The CDR3 is made up of 13 amino acids. CDR3 protein: CASALGGYNEQFF. The DNA of the CDR3 is TGTGCCAGCGCCTTGGGAGGGTACAATGAGCAGTTCTTC.

The chain uses TRBV9 and TRBJ1-4; D gene ambiguous. The CDR3 has 12 amino acids. The V and J ends lost 7 bases and 8 bases respectively, with 12 bases between them. The germline V gene has CDR1 SGDLS and CDR2 YYNGEE. The CDR3 region is CASSLMGEKLFF. The CDR3 nucleotides read TGTGCCAGCTCCCTCATGGGGGAAAAACTGTTTTTT.